A selection of T cell receptor beta chains follows, all from one sample in a study of blood T cells in healthy people across ages. From the 5' RACE reads, TCRdb called clonotypes with MiXCR, one entry per CDR3 protein. Of approximately 1,700,000 distinct CDR3 sequences in the sample, approximately 39% were seen once. Specimen: blood. Receptor source: a human donor in good health. CDR3s include the opening cysteine and the closing phenylalanine or tryptophan. D genes are given only for firm matches. Not every row has a clone size; where given, it reads once, few, many or a size class.

few,TRBJ2-5,NA,TRBV28,CASRPPLRAANQETQYF,TGTGCCAGCAGACCCCCCCTGAGGGCAGCCAACCAAGAGACCCAGTACTTC
NA,TRBJ1-1,NA,TRBV5-1,CASSLDGFEAFF,TGCGCCAGCAGCTTGGATGGGTTTGAAGCTTTCTTT
few,TRBJ2-1,NA,TRBV12-3/TRBV12-4,CASSLGASFNEQFF,TGTGCCAGCAGTTTAGGGGCCAGCTTCAATGAGCAGTTCTTC
NA,TRBJ1-6,NA,TRBV10-3,CAISVGEGNSPLHF,TGTGCCATCAGTGTGGGGGAGGGTAATTCACCCCTCCACTTT
NA,TRBJ1-1,TRBD1,TRBV9,CASSVETGWNTEAFF,TGTGCCAGCAGCGTCGAGACAGGGTGGAACACTGAAGCTTTCTTT
NA,TRBJ2-7,TRBD2,TRBV28,CASSLSGGLIYEQYF,TGTGCCAGCAGTTTATCGGGGGGACTAATCTACGAGCAGTACTTC
few,TRBJ2-5,NA,TRBV20-1,CSALFDFGALQYF,TGCAGTGCTCTGTTTGATTTCGGCGCTTTGCAGTACTTC
few,TRBJ1-6,NA,TRBV20-1,CSAQGGGTVNSPLHF,TGCAGTGCTCAAGGGGGGGGGACGGTTAATTCACCCCTCCACTTT
NA,TRBJ2-3,NA,TRBV3-1,CASSQEGGGAQYF,TGTGCCAGCAGCCAAGAAGGCGGAGGAGCGCAGTATTTT
NA,TRBJ1-5,NA,TRBV29-1,CSVEDGGNQPQHF,TGCAGCGTTGAAGATGGGGGAAATCAGCCCCAGCATTTT
once,TRBJ2-5,NA,TRBV28,CASNLQDTYQETQYF,TGTGCCAGCAACCTACAGGACACGTACCAAGAGACCCAGTACTTC
NA,TRBJ2-7,NA,TRBV20-1,CSARQARSYEQYF,TGCAGTGCCCGTCAGGCCCGGAGCTACGAGCAGTACTTC
once,TRBJ2-3,NA,TRBV6-1,CASSEGGSSIPHTDTQYF,TGTGCCAGCAGTGAAGGAGGTTCTAGCATCCCCCACACAGATACGCAGTATTTT
NA,TRBJ2-6,NA,TRBV15,CATSSSRQISGANVLTF,TGTGCCACCAGCAGCTCTCGACAGATCTCTGGGGCCAACGTCCTGACTTTC
NA,TRBJ2-4,NA,TRBV14,CASSPRLFPSPNIQYF,TGTGCCAGCAGCCCCAGACTATTCCCCTCCCCGAACATTCAGTACTTC
many,TRBJ2-6,NA,TRBV4-3,CASSPGRGRGANVLTF,TGCGCCAGCAGCCCCGGGCGTGGGCGTGGGGCCAACGTCCTGACTTTC
NA,TRBJ2-1,NA,TRBV15,CATSKTRLGEQFF,TGTGCCACCAGCAAAACGAGATTGGGCGAGCAGTTCTTC
NA,TRBJ1-1,NA,TRBV24-1,CVTSDSRGATEAFF,TGTGTCACCAGTGACTCGAGGGGGGCCACTGAAGCTTTCTTT
NA,TRBJ2-3,NA,TRBV4-3,CASSQKGRGHTQYF,TGCGCCAGCAGCCAGAAAGGGCGGGGTCATACGCAGTATTTT
few,TRBJ2-7,NA,TRBV12-3/TRBV12-4,CASRSGTENPYEQYF,TGTGCCAGCAGATCGGGGACGGAGAACCCCTACGAGCAGTACTTC
few,TRBJ2-3,TRBD2,TRBV9,CASSPWRGGPDTQYF,TGTGCCAGCAGCCCGTGGAGGGGAGGGCCAGATACGCAGTATTTT
few,TRBJ1-2,TRBD1,TRBV7-9,CASSLGQEGARTF,TGTGCCAGCAGCTTGGGACAGGAAGGGGCCCGCACCTTC
few,TRBJ2-1,TRBD2,TRBV29-1,CSAGVSGAGWQFF,TGCAGCGCAGGGGTTAGCGGGGCAGGGTGGCAGTTCTTC
NA,TRBJ2-1,TRBD2,TRBV10-3,CAISVSSGGARNEQFF,TGTGCCATCAGTGTATCCAGCGGGGGGGCGAGGAATGAGCAGTTCTTC
NA,TRBJ2-1,NA,TRBV12-3/TRBV12-4,CASSLEGSPYNGQFF,TGTGCCAGCAGTTTAGAGGGGTCCCCCTACAATGGGCAGTTCTTC
NA,TRBJ1-2,NA,TRBV9,CASSVGGPAPNYGYTF,TGTGCCAGCAGCGTGGGGGGACCAGCCCCTAACTATGGCTACACCTTC
NA,TRBJ2-1,NA,TRBV7-7,CAGSPNNQINEQFF,TGTGCCGGCAGCCCTAATAATCAAATCAATGAGCAGTTCTTC
NA,TRBJ2-7,NA,TRBV7-9,CADSGTTSYEQYF,TGTGCCGACTCCGGAACCACCTCCTACGAGCAGTACTTC